This T cell receptor beta chain was observed in a study of shared T cell receptors in the human thymus. TCRdb's table, derived via immunoSEQ multiplex PCR, lists solely in-frame clones and lacks some. The sample yields more than 550,000 clones, 80% to 90% seen once. Trimming stripped 6 bases from V and 0 bases from J, with 8 bases between. From germline, CDR1 is WSHSY and CDR2 SAAADI. This CDR3 contains 13 residues. This sample also appeared in a second study, on human thymus T cells. That report notes: Resections from corrective heart surgery provided thymus tissue. Gene usage for V and J segments appeared biased in thymic and blood repertoires. In unrelated individuals, thymic repertoires overlapped highly, according to related research.

Sample: thymocytes. This TCR came from a girl less than two years old with a congenital heart defect. The chain carries TRBV10-2 and TRBJ1-1; no clear D. CDR3 protein: CASSGEVNTEAFF. CDR3 nucleotide sequence: TGCGCCAGCAGCGGGGAAGTGAACACTGAAGCTTTCTTT.